This TCR beta chain stems from a study of a mutant IDH1 vaccine in newly diagnosed glioma. Looking at the study overall: Treated patients had a mean age of 40.4 years and a roughly 60% male, approximately 38% female split. Patients had received radiotherapy, temozolomide, or both previously, most receiving both.

The time point here: week 47, end of study. Topical imiquimod accompanied each vaccine dose, which consisted of 300 ug of mutant IDH1 20-mer peptide. About this clone: As yet, its antigen is unknown.

The ends were cut back, 0 bases at V and 2 bases at J, with 6 bases in the middle. CDR1 and CDR2 from the germline V gene are SGHRS and YFSETQ. The CDR3 contains 13 residues. Profiled with immunoSEQ multiplex PCR; TCRdb holds only in-frame clones, not every one. The repertoire has tens of thousands of clones, more than 70% of them found once; the top ten carry approximately 2%. The clonotype was recovered from a man aged 40-49 years with glioma. The sample consisted of PBMCs, taken from a glioma patient whose treatment included an IDH1 peptide vaccine. The chain couples TRBV5-1 to TRBJ2-7, with D uncertain. As DNA, the CDR3 is TGCGCCAGCAGCTTGGCCGCAGCCTACGAGCAGTACTTC. Translation gives CASSLAAAYEQYF.